The text below deals with one T cell receptor (beta chain). Germline CDR1 LGHNA, CDR2 YNFKEQ. This CDR3 is 15 amino acids long. Trimming took 0 bases from V and 4 from J; bases not matched to a gene: 0. Method: immunoSEQ multiplex PCR; TCRdb's copy keeps in-frame clones and lacks some. The sample has fewer than 65,000 clones; 75% to 95% are singletons. This entry comes from a study of T cell changes during pregnancy in multiple sclerosis. The chain links TRBV4-2 to TRBJ1-4, with 9 positions matching TRBD1. The receptor's source is a female donor in good health, enrolled as a control in a pregnancy study. Source: peripheral blood, taken in the third trimester of pregnancy. The CDR3 DNA reads as TGTGCCAGCAGCCAAGAGGGACAGGGTAATGAAAAACTGTTTTTT. Translating gives CASSQEGQGNEKLFF.